The clone carrying this TCR beta chain came up many times. As yet, its antigen is unknown. The sample belongs to a study of early T cells in non-severe SARS-CoV-2 infection. Study as a whole: Sequencing input comprised bulk RNA from unsorted whole blood; chain pairing was not available. Study outcomes and limitations: Matching with VDJdb favored anti-spike CD8 responses (missing private and CD4 specificities).

Unique molecular identifiers (one per individual cDNA molecule) were attached. TCRdb reanalysed the 5' RACE reads using MiXCR and keeps one entry per CDR3 protein. The sample has fewer than 100,000 distinct CDR3 sequences, about 10% seen once. The V gene end was trimmed by 6 bases and the J gene end by 5 bases; junction bases not matched to a gene: 8. CDR1 is KGHSH and CDR2 is LQKENI in the germline V gene. The CDR3 spans 14 residues. The TCR sequence derives from an adult who was a healthcare worker with PCR-confirmed SARS-CoV-2 infection or an uninfected control (not recorded which). The sequenced sample was whole blood. The chain couples TRBV18 to TRBJ2-5; 8 positions agree with TRBD1. The CDR3 DNA reads TGTGCCAGCTCTCACCTTGACAGGGGCGAGACCCAGTACTTC. It translates to CASSHLDRGETQYF.